The 12 T cell receptor beta chains reported below all come from one sample, sequenced in a study of blood T cell repertoires in COVID-19. Profiling relied on immunoSEQ multiplex PCR, and the TCRdb table lists in-frame clones only, not all of them. This sample has around 180,000 clones, with more than 75% found just once. Sequences were obtained from PBMCs or T cells enriched from blood (not recorded which). The receptors were sampled from a woman aged 45-60 years with acute COVID-19.

This clone turned up a few times. The V call is TRBV4-1, the J call TRBJ2-7, with a weak D call TRBD2 (5 bases). Trimming shortened V by 4 bases and J by 3 bases, and 16 bases separated the two germline ends. CDR1 is MGHRA, CDR2 YSYEKL, per germline. This CDR3 has 15 residues. CDR3 amino acids: CASSPRELAGYEQYV. The CDR3 DNA reads as TGCGCCAGCAGCCCCCGCGAGCTAGCTGGCTACGAGCAGTACGTC.

The gene calls are TRBV28 and TRBJ1-3; possible D gene TRBD1, 6 bases. V was trimmed by 8 bases and J by 2 bases, leaving 22 bases between them. Germline CDR1 MDHEN, CDR2 SYDVKM. The CDR3 sequence is 17 residues long. The CDR3 region has the DNA TGTGCCAGCGGATACCTCACAGACAGGAAAACTGGAAACACCATATATTTT. Protein sequence: CASGYLTDRKTGNTIYF.

This sequence joins TRBV7-3 and TRBJ2-2; D is perhaps TRBD1 (5 bases). The germline gives CDR1 SGHTA, CDR2 FQGTGA. This CDR3 is 15 amino acids long. V was clipped by 3 bases and J by 4 bases, with 12 bases between them. The CDR3 protein is CASSFQAQGTGELFF. The CDR3 nucleotides are TGTGCCAGCAGCTTCCAGGCCCAGGGCACCGGGGAGCTGTTTTTT.

This clone appeared a few times. The chain combines TRBV5-8 with TRBJ1-2; possibly TRBD1 for D (6 bases). V lost 2 bases and J 7 bases, leaving 15 bases between the germline ends. This CDR3 has 14 amino acids. Germline assignment: CDR1 SGHTS and CDR2 YDEGEE. DNA for the CDR3: TGTGCCAGCAGCTTAACATTTAGGGGGAGTGGCTACACCTTC. As protein: CASSLTFRGSGYTF.

This clone was seen only a few times. The chain recombines TRBV6-5 with TRBJ2-1; the match to TRBD2 covers 13 bases. This CDR3 comprises 15 residues. Germline lookup yields CDR1 MNHEY and CDR2 SVGAGI. Trimming took 3 bases from V and 9 from J; bases not matched to a gene: 5. CDR3 amino acids: CASSYTSGGGFEQFF. The CDR3, as DNA: TGTGCCAGCAGTTATACTAGCGGGGGGGGATTTGAGCAGTTCTTC.

CDR3 region: CASSQETAGVRGYTF. The CDR3 DNA reads TGCGCCAGCAGCCAAGAAACGGCGGGTGTGAGAGGCTACACCTTC. The rearrangement uses TRBV4-3 and TRBJ1-2; D gene ambiguous. V was clipped by 0 bases and J by 8 bases, with 16 bases between them. Per germline, CDR1 LGHNA and CDR2 YSLEER. This CDR3 has 15 amino acids.

CDR3 coding DNA: TGTGCCACCGAGCCCCGGGCGGGGGCCGGCTACACCTTC. The encoded protein is CATEPRAGAGYTF. The chain employs TRBV7-2 and TRBJ1-2; perhaps TRBD1 as D (6 bases). The CDR3 is made up of 13 amino acids. Trimming stripped 10 bases from V and 8 bases from J, with 20 bases between. Germline V gene data show CDR1 as SGHTA and CDR2 as FQGNSA.

This clone was seen only a few times. This chain connects TRBV6-6 to TRBJ1-5; a possible D gene is TRBD1 (6 bases). The germline gives CDR1 MNHNY, CDR2 SVGAGI (reference sequence). The length of the CDR3 is 16 residues. Deletions cut 6 bases from V and 2 bases from J, with 17 bases between. The chain's CDR3 is CASRGADQAGNQPQHF. CDR3 nucleotides: TGTGCCAGCAGGGGGGCGGACCAAGCTGGCAATCAGCCCCAGCATTTT.

To note about this clone: One base away lies a much larger clone, so this may be a sequencing read error. The rearrangement links TRBV27 to TRBJ2-5, with unresolved D. CDR1 is MNHEY, CDR2 SMNVEV, per germline (reference sequence). Trimming shortened V by 1 base and J by 0 bases, and 6 bases separated the two germline ends. The CDR3 is 14 amino acids. This CDR3 is CASSLLADQETQYF. CDR3 DNA: TGTGCCAGCAGTTTATTGGCGGACCAAGAGACCCAGTACTTC.

This clone was seen only a few times. The rearrangement joins TRBV3-1 (or the pseudogene TRBV3-2) to TRBJ1-2; 8 bases align to TRBD1. With V trimmed by 1 base and J by 6 bases, 4 bases remained unmatched. Germline CDR1 and CDR2: LGHDT and YNNKEL (reference sequence). CDR3 length equals 14 residues. The CDR3 loop is CASSQGQGANGYTF. DNA of the CDR3: TGTGCCAGCAGCCAAGGGCAGGGGGCGAATGGCTACACCTTC.

V and J are TRBV24-1 and TRBJ1-1; D is unclear. The CDR3 has 12 residues. Germline V lookup: CDR1 KGHDR, CDR2 SFDVKD. V lost 5 bases and J 1 base, leaving 4 bases between the germline ends. CDR3 in amino acids: CATSAWNTEAFF. The CDR3 bases are TGTGCCACCAGTGCATGGAACACTGAAGCTTTCTTT.

The chain employs TRBV7-9 and TRBJ2-5, with a possible D match to TRBD1 (6 bases). CDR3 length equals 12 residues. Germline CDR1 is SEHNR and CDR2 is FQNEAQ (reference sequence). The V and J ends lost 3 bases and 5 bases respectively, with 7 bases between them. DNA of the CDR3: TGTGCCAGCAGCTTTACAGGGGAGACCCAGTACTTC. Residues: CASSFTGETQYF.